This T cell receptor beta chain originates from a study of T cell responses to AZD1222 COVID-19 vaccine. Study-level findings and limits: No day 14 peak samples; only post-peak repertoires were characterized. An increase in Spike-specific TCR breadth and depth was observed after two AZD1222 doses. Baseline seropositivity occurred in only 5 to 7 AZD1222 recipients.

It was second doses at about 4 or about 12 weeks that were pooled. This CDR3 spans 16 amino acids. From germline, CDR1 is SNHLY and CDR2 FYNNEI. The germline V and J ends were trimmed by 6 bases and 3 bases, with 15 bases remaining between them. Produced via immunoSEQ multiplex PCR; TCRdb's table is partial and in-frame only. The repertoire holds some 180,000 clones, with roughly nine tenths as singletons. Remarks on this clone: Its antigen remains unidentified.

Sequences were derived from peripheral blood, sampled 28 days after the second AZD1222 dose. The origin of this receptor is an adult who received the AZD1222 COVID-19 vaccine. The rearrangement uses TRBV2 and TRBJ1-6, with no clear D. DNA for the CDR3: TGTGCCAGCAGCCGCAGTAAGGGAATCTATAATTCACCCCTCCACTTT. It encodes CASSRSKGIYNSPLHF. Based on the CDR3 plus reference TRBV2 and TRBJ1-6, the full variable domain is EPEVTQTPSHQVTQMGQEVILRCVPISNHLYFYWYRQILGQKVEFLVSFYNNEISEKSEIFDDQFSVERPDGSNFTLKIRSTKLEDSAMYFCASSRSKGIYNSPLHFGNGTRLTVT.